The text below deals with one TCR beta chain. Its antigen is currently unknown. Isolated RNA was reverse transcribed in full, so expressed TCRB transcripts were sequenced. The method was immunoSEQ multiplex PCR; TCRdb's version includes in-frame clones alone and lacks a portion of them. This sample has hundreds of thousands of clones, with roughly an eighth found just once. This entry is derived from a study of beta chain features in type 1 diabetes. About the research overall: Across every sample, around 100,000,000 sorted cells were examined in total.

General study findings and limits: Moderate but significant shortening of TCRB CDR3s was recorded in all four CD4+ subsets from Type 1 diabetes patients.

V lost 4 bases, J lost 1 base, and 19 bases lay in between. Germline loops: CDR1 SGHNT, CDR2 YYREEE (reference sequence). The CDR3 is made up of 17 amino acids. Averaging around 120 mL, one heparinised blood draw was given by each donor. The sequence was obtained from a man aged 18 to 29 with type 1 diabetes. Source material: naive CD4+ T cells from blood. The V call is TRBV5-4, the J call TRBJ2-3; maybe TRBD2 (6 bases). CDR3: CASSGEARGIRTDTQYF. The CDR3 DNA is TGTGCCAGCAGCGGGGAGGCGCGGGGAATCCGCACAGATACGCAGTATTTT.